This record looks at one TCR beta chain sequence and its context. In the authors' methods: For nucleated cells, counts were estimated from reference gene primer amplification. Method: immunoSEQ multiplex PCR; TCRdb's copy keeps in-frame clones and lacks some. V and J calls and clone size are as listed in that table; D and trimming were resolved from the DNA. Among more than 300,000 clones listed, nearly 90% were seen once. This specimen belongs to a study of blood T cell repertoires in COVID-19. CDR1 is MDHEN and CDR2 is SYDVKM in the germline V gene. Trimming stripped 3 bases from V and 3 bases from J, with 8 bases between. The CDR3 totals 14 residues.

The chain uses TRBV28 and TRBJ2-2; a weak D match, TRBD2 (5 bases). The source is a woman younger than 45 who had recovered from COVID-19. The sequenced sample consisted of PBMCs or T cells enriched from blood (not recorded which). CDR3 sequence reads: CASSFTGDTGELFF. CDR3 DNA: TGTGCCAGCAGTTTTACCGGGGACACCGGGGAGCTGTTTTTT.